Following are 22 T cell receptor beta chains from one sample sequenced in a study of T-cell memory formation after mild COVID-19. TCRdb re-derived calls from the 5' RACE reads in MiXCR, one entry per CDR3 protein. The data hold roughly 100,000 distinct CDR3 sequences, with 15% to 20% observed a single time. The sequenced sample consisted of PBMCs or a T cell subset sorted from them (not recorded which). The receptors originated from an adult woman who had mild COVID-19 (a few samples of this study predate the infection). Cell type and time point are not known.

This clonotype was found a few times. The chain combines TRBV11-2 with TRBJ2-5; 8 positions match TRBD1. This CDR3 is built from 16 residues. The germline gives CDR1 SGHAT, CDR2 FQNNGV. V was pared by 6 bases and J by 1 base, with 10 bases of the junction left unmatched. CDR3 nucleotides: TGTGCCAGCAGACAGAGGCGTGACAGGGGCCAAGAGACCCAGTACTTC. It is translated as CASRQRRDRGQETQYF.

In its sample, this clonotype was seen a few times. The CDR3 loop reads CASSQDLTSGNNEQFF. DNA of the CDR3: TGCGCCAGCAGCCAAGATCTAACTAGCGGAAACAATGAGCAGTTCTTC. The V gene is TRBV4-1, the J gene TRBJ2-1, with 8 bases matching TRBD2. CDR3 length equals 16 residues. The J segment lost 5 bases and the V segment lost 0 bases, leaving 6 bases of the junction unmatched. Germline V gives CDR1 MGHRA, CDR2 YSYEKL.

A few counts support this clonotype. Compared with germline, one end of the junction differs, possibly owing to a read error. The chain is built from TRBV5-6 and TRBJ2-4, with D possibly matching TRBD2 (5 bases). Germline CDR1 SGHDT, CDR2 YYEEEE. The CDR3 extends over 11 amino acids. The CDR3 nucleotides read TGTGCCAGCAGCTTAAAGGGAGTCTTGGACTTC. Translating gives CASSLKGVLDF. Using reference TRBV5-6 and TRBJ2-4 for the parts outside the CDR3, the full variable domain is DAGVTQSPTHLIKTRGQQVTLRCSPKSGHDTVSWYQQALGQGPQFIFQYYEEEERQRGNFPDRFSGHQFPNYSSELNVNALLLGDSALYLCASSLKGVLDFGAGTRLSVL.

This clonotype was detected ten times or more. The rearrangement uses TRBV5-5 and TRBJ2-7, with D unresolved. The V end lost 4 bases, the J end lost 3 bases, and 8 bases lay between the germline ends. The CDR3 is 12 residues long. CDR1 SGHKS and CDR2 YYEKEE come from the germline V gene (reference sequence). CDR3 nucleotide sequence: TGTGCCAGCAGCCAGTGGGGCTACGAGCAGTACTTC. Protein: CASSQWGYEQYF.

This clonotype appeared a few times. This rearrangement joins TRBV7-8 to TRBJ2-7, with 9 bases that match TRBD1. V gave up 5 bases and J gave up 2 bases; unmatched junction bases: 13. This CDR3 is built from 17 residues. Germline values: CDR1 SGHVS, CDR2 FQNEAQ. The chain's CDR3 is CASSPISEQGATYEQYF. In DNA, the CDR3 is TGTGCCAGCAGCCCGATTTCAGAACAGGGGGCAACCTACGAGCAGTACTTC.

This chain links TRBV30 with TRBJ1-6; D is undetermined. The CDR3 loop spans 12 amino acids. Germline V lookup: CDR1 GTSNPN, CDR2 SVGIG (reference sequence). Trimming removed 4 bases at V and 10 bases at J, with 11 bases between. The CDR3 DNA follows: TGTGCCTGGACCGCGGAACTGTCACCCCTCCACTTT. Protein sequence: CAWTAELSPLHF.

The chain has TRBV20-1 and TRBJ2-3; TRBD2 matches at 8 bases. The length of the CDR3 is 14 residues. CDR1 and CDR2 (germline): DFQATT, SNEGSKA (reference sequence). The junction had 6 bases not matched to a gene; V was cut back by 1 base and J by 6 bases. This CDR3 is CSARASGRWDTQYF. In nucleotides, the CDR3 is TGCAGTGCTAGAGCCAGCGGGAGATGGGATACGCAGTATTTT.

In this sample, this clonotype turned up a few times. The CDR3 region has the DNA TGTGCCAGCAGCATCGACAGGGGGAATTCACCCCTCCACTTT. Its translation: CASSIDRGNSPLHF. The chain is built from TRBV7-6 and TRBJ1-6, with TRBD1 matching over 9 bases. V shed 5 bases, J shed 7 bases, and the junction held 3 bases outside the gene matches. The CDR3 is made up of 14 amino acids. Germline CDR1 and CDR2: SGHVS and FNYEAQ. The full variable domain, completed using reference TRBV7-6 and TRBJ1-6, is GAGVSQSPRYKVTKRGQDVALRCDPISGHVSLYWYRQALGQGPEFLTYFNYEAQQDKSGLPNDRFSAERPEGSISTLTIQRTEQRDSAMYRCASSIDRGNSPLHFGNGTRLTVT.

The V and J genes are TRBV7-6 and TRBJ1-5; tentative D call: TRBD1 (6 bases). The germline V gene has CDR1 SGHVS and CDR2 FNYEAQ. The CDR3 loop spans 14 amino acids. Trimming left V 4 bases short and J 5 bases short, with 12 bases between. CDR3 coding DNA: TGTGCCAGCAGCTCAGGGGTGAAGGATCAGCCCCAGCATTTT. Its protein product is CASSSGVKDQPQHF.

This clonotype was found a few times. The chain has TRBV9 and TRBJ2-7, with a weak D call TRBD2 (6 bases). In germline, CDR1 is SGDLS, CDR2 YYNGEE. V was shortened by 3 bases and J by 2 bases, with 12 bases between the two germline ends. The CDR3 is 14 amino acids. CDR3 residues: CASSEEGNPYEQYF. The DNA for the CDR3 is TGTGCCAGCAGCGAGGAGGGGAACCCCTACGAGCAGTACTTC.

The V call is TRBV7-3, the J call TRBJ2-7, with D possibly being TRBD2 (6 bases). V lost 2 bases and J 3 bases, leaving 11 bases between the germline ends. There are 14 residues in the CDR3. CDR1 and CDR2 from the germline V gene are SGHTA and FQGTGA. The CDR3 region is CASSLGGKGYEQYF. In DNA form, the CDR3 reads TGTGCCAGCAGCTTAGGGGGGAAGGGCTACGAGCAGTACTTC.

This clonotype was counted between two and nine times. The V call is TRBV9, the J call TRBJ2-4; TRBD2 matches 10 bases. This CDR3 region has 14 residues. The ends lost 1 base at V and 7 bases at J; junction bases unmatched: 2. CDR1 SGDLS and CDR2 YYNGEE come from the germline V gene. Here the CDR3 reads CASSVTSGKNIQYF. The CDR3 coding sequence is TGTGCCAGCAGCGTAACTAGCGGGAAGAACATTCAGTACTTC.

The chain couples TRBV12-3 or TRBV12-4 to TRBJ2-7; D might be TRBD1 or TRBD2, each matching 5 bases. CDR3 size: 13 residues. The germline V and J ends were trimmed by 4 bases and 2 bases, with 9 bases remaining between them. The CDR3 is CASSWDRTYEQYF. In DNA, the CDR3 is TGTGCCAGCAGTTGGGACCGGACCTACGAGCAGTACTTC.

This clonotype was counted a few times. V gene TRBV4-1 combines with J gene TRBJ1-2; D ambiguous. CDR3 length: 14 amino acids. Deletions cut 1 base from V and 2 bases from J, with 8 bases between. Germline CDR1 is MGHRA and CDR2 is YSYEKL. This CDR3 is CASSQGGTNYGYTF. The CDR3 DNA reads TGCGCCAGCAGCCAAGGGGGAACCAACTATGGCTACACCTTC.

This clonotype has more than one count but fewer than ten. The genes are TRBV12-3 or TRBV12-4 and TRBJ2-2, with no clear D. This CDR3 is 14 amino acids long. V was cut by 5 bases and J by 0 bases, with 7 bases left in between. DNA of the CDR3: TGTGCCAGCAGTCCCTCTGCGAACACCGGGGAGCTGTTTTTT. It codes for CASSPSANTGELFF.

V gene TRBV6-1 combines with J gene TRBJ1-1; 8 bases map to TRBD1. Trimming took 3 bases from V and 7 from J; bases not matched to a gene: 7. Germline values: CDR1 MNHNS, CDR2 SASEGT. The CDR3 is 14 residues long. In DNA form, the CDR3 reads TGTGCCAGCAGTGAGTGGACAGGGAAGGATGAAGCTTTCTTT. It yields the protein CASSEWTGKDEAFF.

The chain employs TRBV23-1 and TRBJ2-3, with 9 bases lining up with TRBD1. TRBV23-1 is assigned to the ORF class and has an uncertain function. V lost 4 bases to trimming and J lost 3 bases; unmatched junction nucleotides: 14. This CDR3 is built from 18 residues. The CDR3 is CASSPPRPKDRGTDTQYF. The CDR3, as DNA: TGCGCCAGCAGTCCCCCTAGGCCCAAGGACAGGGGAACAGATACGCAGTATTTT.

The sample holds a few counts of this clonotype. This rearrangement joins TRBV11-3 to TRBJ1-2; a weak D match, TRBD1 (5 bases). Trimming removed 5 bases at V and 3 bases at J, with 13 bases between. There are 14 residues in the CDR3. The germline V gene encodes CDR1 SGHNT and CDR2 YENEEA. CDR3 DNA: TGTGCCAGCAGCCGCAGGGACGGCGACTATGGCTACACCTTC. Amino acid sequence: CASSRRDGDYGYTF.

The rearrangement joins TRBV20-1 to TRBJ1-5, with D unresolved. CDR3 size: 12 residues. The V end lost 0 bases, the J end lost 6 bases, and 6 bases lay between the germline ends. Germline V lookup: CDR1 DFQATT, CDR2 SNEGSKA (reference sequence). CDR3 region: CSARDQFQPQHF. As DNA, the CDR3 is TGCAGTGCTAGAGATCAGTTTCAGCCCCAGCATTTT.

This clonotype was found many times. The DNA for the CDR3 is TGTGCCAGCAGCTTGTCTACAGGGGCTGGCAATCAGCCCCAGCATTTT. Translation: CASSLSTGAGNQPQHF. The V call is TRBV5-6, the J call TRBJ1-5; 7 bases align to TRBD1. The CDR3 length is 16 residues. V was pared by 1 base and J by 2 bases, with 6 bases of the junction left unmatched. Germline assignment: CDR1 SGHDT and CDR2 YYEEEE.

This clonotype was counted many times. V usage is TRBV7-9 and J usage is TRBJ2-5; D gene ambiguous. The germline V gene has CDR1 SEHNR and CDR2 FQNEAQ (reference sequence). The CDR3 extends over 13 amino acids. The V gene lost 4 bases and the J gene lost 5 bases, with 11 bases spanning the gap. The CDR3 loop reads CASSSRSFETQYF. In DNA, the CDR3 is TGTGCCAGCAGCTCGCGGTCTTTTGAGACCCAGTACTTC.

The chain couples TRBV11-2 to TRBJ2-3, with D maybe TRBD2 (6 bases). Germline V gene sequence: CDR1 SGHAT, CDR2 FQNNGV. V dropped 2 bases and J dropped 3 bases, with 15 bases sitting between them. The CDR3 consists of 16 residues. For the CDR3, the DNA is TGTGCCAGCAGCTTAAACTTCGAGGGAGGTACAGATACGCAGTATTTT. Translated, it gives CASSLNFEGGTDTQYF.